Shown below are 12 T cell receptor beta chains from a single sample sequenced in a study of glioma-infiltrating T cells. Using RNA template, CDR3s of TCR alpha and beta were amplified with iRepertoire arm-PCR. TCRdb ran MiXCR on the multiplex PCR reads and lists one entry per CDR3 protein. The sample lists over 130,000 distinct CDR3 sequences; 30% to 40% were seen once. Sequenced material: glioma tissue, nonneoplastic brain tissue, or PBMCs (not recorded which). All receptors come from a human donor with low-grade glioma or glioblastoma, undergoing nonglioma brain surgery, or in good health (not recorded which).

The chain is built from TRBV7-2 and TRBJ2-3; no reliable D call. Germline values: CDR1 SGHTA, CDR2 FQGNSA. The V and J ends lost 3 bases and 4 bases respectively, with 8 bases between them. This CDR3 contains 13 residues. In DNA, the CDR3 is TGTGCCAGCAGCTTTAATAGGGCAGATACGCAGTATTTT. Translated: CASSFNRADTQYF. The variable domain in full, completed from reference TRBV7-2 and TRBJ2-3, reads GAGVSQSPSNKVTEKGKDVELRCDPISGHTALYWYRQSLGQGLEFLIYFQGNSAPDKSGLPSDRFSAERTGGSVSTLTIQRTQQEDSAVYLCASSFNRADTQYFGPGTRLTVL.

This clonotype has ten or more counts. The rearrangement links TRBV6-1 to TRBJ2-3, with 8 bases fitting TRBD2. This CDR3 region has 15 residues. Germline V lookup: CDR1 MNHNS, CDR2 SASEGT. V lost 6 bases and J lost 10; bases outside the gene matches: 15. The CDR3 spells CASRRGSGESYSQYF. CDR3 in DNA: TGTGCCAGCAGGAGGGGTAGCGGGGAATCATACTCGCAGTATTTT.

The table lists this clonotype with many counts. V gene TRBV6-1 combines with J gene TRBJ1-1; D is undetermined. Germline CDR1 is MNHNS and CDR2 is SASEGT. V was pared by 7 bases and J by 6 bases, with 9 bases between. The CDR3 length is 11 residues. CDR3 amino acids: CASNTFSEAFF. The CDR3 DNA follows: TGTGCCAGCAATACATTTTCTGAAGCTTTCTTT.

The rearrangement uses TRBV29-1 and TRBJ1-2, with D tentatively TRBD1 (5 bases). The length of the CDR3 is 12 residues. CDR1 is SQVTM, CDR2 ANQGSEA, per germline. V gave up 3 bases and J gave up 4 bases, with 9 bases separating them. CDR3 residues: CSVDSDTYGYTF. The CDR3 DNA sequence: TGCAGCGTTGACTCGGACACCTATGGCTACACCTTC.

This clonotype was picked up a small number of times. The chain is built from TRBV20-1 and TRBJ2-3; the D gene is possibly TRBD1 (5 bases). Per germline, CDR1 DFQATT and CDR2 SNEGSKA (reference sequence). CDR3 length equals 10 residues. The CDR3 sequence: CRVGADTQYF. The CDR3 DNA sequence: TGCAGGGTAGGGGCAGATACGCAGTATTTT.

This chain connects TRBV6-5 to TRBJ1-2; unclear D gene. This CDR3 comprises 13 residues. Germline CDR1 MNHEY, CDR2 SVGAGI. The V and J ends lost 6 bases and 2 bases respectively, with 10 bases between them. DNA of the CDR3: TGTGCCAGCAGACGCGTAGGGAACTATGGCTACACCTTC. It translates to CASRRVGNYGYTF.

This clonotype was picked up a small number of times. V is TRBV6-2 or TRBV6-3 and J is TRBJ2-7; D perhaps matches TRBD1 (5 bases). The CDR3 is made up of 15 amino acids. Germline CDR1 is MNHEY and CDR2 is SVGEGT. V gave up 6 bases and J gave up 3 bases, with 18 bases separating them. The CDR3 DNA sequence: TGTGCCAGCAGCCACCTCAGGGAAATAGGCTACGAGCAGTACTTC. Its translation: CASSHLREIGYEQYF.

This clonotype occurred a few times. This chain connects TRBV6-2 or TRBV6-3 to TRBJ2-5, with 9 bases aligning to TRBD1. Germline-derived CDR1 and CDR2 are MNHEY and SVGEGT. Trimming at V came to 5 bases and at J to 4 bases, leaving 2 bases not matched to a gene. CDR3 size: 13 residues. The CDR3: CASSRTGVETQYF. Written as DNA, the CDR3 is TGTGCCAGCAGTCGGACAGGGGTAGAGACCCAGTACTTC.

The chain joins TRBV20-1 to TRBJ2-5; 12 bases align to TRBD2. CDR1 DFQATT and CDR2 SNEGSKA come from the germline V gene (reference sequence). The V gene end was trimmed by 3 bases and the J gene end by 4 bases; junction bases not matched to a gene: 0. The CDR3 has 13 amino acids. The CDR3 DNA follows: TGCAGTGCTAGGACTAGCGGGAGAGAGACCCAGTACTTC. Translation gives CSARTSGRETQYF.

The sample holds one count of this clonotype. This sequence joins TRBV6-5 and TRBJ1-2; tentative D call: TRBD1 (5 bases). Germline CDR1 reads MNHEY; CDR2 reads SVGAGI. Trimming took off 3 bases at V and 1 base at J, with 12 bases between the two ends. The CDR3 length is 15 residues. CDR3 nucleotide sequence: TGTGCCAGCAGTTATGGGGGATTAGTTAACTATGGCTACACCTTC. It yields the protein CASSYGGLVNYGYTF.

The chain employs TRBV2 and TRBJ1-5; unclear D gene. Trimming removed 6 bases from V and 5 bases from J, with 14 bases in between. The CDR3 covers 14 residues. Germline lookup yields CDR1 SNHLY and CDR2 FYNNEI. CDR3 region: CASSASDRYQPQHF. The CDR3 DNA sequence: TGTGCCAGCAGCGCCTCGGACCGATATCAGCCCCAGCATTTT. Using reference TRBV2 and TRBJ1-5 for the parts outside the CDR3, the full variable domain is EPEVTQTPSHQVTQMGQEVILRCVPISNHLYFYWYRQILGQKVEFLVSFYNNEISEKSEIFDDQFSVERPDGSNFTLKIRSTKLEDSAMYFCASSASDRYQPQHFGDGTRLSIL.

CDR3 sequence (DNA): TGCGCCAGCAGCCAAGGGGGTGGTAATGAAAAACTGTTTTTT. Its translation: CASSQGGGNEKLFF. This chain links TRBV4-1 with TRBJ1-4; no clear D. Germline assignment: CDR1 MGHRA and CDR2 YSYEKL. The CDR3 consists of 14 residues. V was trimmed by 1 base and J by 4 bases, leaving 7 bases between them.